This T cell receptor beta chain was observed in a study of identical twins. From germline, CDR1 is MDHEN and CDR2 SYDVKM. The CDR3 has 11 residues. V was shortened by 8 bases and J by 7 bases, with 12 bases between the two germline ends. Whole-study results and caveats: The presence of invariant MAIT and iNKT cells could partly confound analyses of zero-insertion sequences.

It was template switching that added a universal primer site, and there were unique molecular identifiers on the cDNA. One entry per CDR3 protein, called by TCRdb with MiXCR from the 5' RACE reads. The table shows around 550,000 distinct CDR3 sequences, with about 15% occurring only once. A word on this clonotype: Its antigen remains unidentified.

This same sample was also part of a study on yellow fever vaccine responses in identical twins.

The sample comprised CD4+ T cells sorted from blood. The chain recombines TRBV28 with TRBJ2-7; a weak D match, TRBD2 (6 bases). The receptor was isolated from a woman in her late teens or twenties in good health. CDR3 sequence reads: CASSSRGEQYV. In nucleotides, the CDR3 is TGTGCCAGCTCGTCCCGGGGGGAGCAGTACGTC.